This entry lists 18 T cell receptor beta chains sequenced from one sample in a study of blood T cell repertoires in COVID-19. Some clones are missing from TCRdb's copy, which holds only in-frame ones; the method was immunoSEQ multiplex PCR. The table includes under 300,000 clones, 70% to 90% detected once. Sequenced: peripheral blood. Receptors originate from a woman aged 35 to 49 who had recovered from COVID-19.

The chain recombines TRBV27 with TRBJ2-5; 10 positions match TRBD2. Losses at the gene ends were 6 bases for V and 2 bases for J; bases not matched to a gene: 9. This CDR3 is 16 amino acids long. Germline CDR1 MNHEY, CDR2 SMNVEV (reference sequence). The CDR3 spells CASSHRRGLAQETQYF. The CDR3 DNA follows: TGTGCCAGCAGCCATAGGAGGGGACTAGCGCAAGAGACCCAGTACTTC.

The V and J genes are TRBV21-1 and TRBJ2-3; the D call in the table, TRBD2, was not verified against the DNA. TRBV21-1 is tagged as a pseudogene. The CDR3 length is 13 residues. The CDR3 loop is CASSGEVTDTQYF. The DNA of the CDR3 is TGTGCCAGCAGCGGAGAAGTCACAGATACGCAGTATTTT.

This chain links TRBV19 with TRBJ1-5, with TRBD1 matching over 7 bases. This CDR3 has 14 amino acids. Germline loops: CDR1 LNHDA, CDR2 SQIVND (reference sequence). The V segment lost 6 bases and the J segment 3 bases; nucleotides outside the gene matches: 5. The chain's CDR3 is CASSLDRINQPQHF. The CDR3 nucleotides read TGTGCCAGTAGCCTGGACAGGATCAATCAGCCCCAGCATTTT.

The rearrangement links TRBV3-1 (or the pseudogene TRBV3-2) to TRBJ2-3; D is unclear. The V gene's germline CDR1 is LGHDT and CDR2 YNNKEL (reference sequence). The CDR3 contains 12 residues. With 0 bases removed from V and 7 bases from J, the gap between germline ends came to 5 bases. CDR3: CASSQEYYTQYF. The CDR3 DNA reads TGTGCCAGCAGCCAAGAGTACTATACGCAGTATTTT.

The chain combines TRBV5-1 with TRBJ2-5; D possibly corresponds to TRBD2 (6 bases). Germline CDR1 and CDR2: SGHRS and YFSETQ. This CDR3 is 13 amino acids long. V was trimmed by 1 base and J by 5 bases, leaving 9 bases between them. This chain's CDR3 is CASSLRESETQYF. DNA for the CDR3: TGCGCCAGCAGCTTGCGGGAGTCGGAGACCCAGTACTTC.

V gene TRBV18 combines with J gene TRBJ2-5, with 8 bases that match TRBD2. From germline, CDR1 is KGHSH and CDR2 LQKENI. The CDR3 totals 16 residues. The V gene end was trimmed by 1 base and the J gene end by 3 bases; junction bases not matched to a gene: 7. The CDR3 region is CASSPLGTRTKETQYF. The CDR3 DNA sequence: TGTGCCAGCTCACCACTTGGGACTAGGACGAAAGAGACCCAGTACTTC.

V is TRBV10-3 and J is TRBJ1-2; no reliable D call. Trimming took 5 bases from V and 4 from J, leaving 17 bases between them. The germline V gene encodes CDR1 ENHRY and CDR2 SYGVKD. CDR3 length: 15 residues. The CDR3: CAISHSSGEGYGYTF. The DNA of the CDR3 is TGTGCCATCAGTCACAGCTCGGGCGAGGGCTATGGCTACACCTTC.

The genes are TRBV10-2 and TRBJ2-5; 9 bases match TRBD1. The germline V gene encodes CDR1 WSHSY and CDR2 SAAADI. V dropped 6 bases and J dropped 5; count of bases not matched to a gene: 7. CDR3 length: 14 amino acids. The CDR3 reads CASSDRGKWETQYF. The CDR3 DNA reads as TGCGCCAGCAGCGACAGGGGGAAGTGGGAGACCCAGTACTTC.

The genes are TRBV6-5 and TRBJ2-3; 9 positions agree with TRBD1. CDR3 length: 14 amino acids. Germline V gene sequence: CDR1 MNHEY, CDR2 SVGAGI. The trim removed 6 bases at V and 7 bases at J, leaving 8 bases unmatched. CDR3: CASRKDRGGNTQYF. The CDR3, as DNA: TGTGCCAGCAGGAAGGACAGGGGAGGGAATACGCAGTATTTT.

This sequence joins TRBV19 and TRBJ2-1; 9 positions agree with TRBD2. The germline V gene encodes CDR1 LNHDA and CDR2 SQIVND (reference sequence). The CDR3 extends over 13 amino acids. The J segment lost 8 bases and the V segment lost 9 bases, leaving 8 bases of the junction unmatched. Written as DNA, the CDR3 is TGTGCCAGCGGTAGCGGGAGATTGTATGAGCAGTTCTTC. As protein: CASGSGRLYEQFF.

V is TRBV12-3 or TRBV12-4 and J is TRBJ1-1; maybe TRBD1 (6 bases). The CDR3 covers 11 residues. Trimming removed 8 bases at V and 7 bases at J, with 11 bases between. CDR3: CASGRDNEAFF. In DNA form, the CDR3 reads TGTGCCAGCGGCCGGGACAATGAAGCTTTCTTT.

This clone has just one count. V is TRBV19 and J is TRBJ1-5; TRBD1 might be the D (6 bases). Trimming took 1 base from V and 6 from J, leaving 13 bases between them. Germline V lookup: CDR1 LNHDA, CDR2 SQIVND (reference sequence). This CDR3 spans 15 amino acids. CDR3 in amino acids: CASSIGGGQGQPQHF. In DNA, the CDR3 is TGTGCCAGTAGTATAGGAGGGGGTCAAGGTCAGCCCCAGCATTTT.

The chain is built from TRBV19 and TRBJ1-3, with D hard to call. CDR1 is LNHDA and CDR2 is SQIVND in the germline V gene (reference sequence). This CDR3 comprises 17 residues. V lost 1 base and J 0 bases, leaving 13 bases between the germline ends. Here the CDR3 DNA reads TGTGCCAGTAGTATAGGCCCCAAGGAGCTCTCTGGAAACACCATATATTTT. This encodes CASSIGPKELSGNTIYF. The entire variable domain, with the rest obtained from reference TRBV19 and TRBJ1-3, is as follows: DGGITQSPKYLFRKEGQNVTLSCEQNLNHDAMYWYRQDPGQGLRLIYYSQIVNDFQKGDIAEGYSVSREKKESFPLTVTSAQKNPTAFYLCASSIGPKELSGNTIYFGEGSWLTVV.

The chain couples TRBV27 to TRBJ2-1, with 7 bases fitting TRBD1. Germline loops: CDR1 MNHEY, CDR2 SMNVEV (reference sequence). The CDR3 spans 15 residues. The trim removed 6 bases at V and 4 bases at J, leaving 9 bases unmatched. The CDR3 DNA sequence: TGTGCCAGCAGCCAAGACAGGGAATTTTACAATGAGCAGTTCTTC. Translation: CASSQDREFYNEQFF.

This clone showed up just once. V is TRBV6-6 and J is TRBJ1-5; a weak D match, TRBD1 (6 bases). V was trimmed by 1 base and J by 9 bases, leaving 16 bases between them. The length of the CDR3 is 15 residues. Per germline, CDR1 MNHNY and CDR2 SVGAGI (reference sequence). The CDR3 DNA reads TGTGCCAGCAGTTACTTTCAGGGGCCCGCGGGGCCCCAGCATTTT. Translated: CASSYFQGPAGPQHF.

The genes are TRBV19 and TRBJ1-2; D is ambiguous. Trimming removed 0 bases from V and 5 bases from J, with 13 bases in between. Germline V lookup: CDR1 LNHDA, CDR2 SQIVND (reference sequence). This CDR3 is built from 15 residues. CDR3 loop: CASSIEAADSYGYTF. CDR3 DNA sequence: TGTGCCAGTAGTATAGAGGCGGCGGACTCATATGGCTACACCTTC.

The V call is TRBV19, the J call TRBJ2-7; D may be TRBD2 (6 bases). The CDR3 consists of 14 residues. Per the germline V gene, CDR1 is LNHDA and CDR2 is SQIVND (reference sequence). V was shortened by 7 bases and J by 0 bases, with 13 bases between the two germline ends. The CDR3 DNA sequence: TGTGCCAGTACACACGGGGGAACCTCCTACGAGCAGTACTTC. This encodes CASTHGGTSYEQYF.

The chain links TRBV3-1 (or the pseudogene TRBV3-2) to TRBJ2-6; 8 bases map to TRBD2. V was pared by 5 bases and J by 2 bases, with 8 bases of the junction left unmatched. The CDR3 loop spans 17 amino acids. Germline-derived CDR1 and CDR2 are LGHDT and YNNKEL (reference sequence). DNA of the CDR3: TGTGCCAGCAGCTCCCGGGGGGGGTTTACTGGGGCCAACGTCCTGACTTTC. Translated, it gives CASSSRGGFTGANVLTF.